This TCR beta chain was identified in a study of T cells in localized non-small cell lung cancer. Trimming shortened V by 7 bases and J by 4 bases, and 10 bases separated the two germline ends. The germline CDR1 and CDR2 sequences are MNHGY and SAAAGT. The CDR3 extends over 12 amino acids. Generated by immunoSEQ multiplex PCR, the TCRdb table keeps only in-frame clones and is missing some. The data contain about 1,800 clones, less than 20% of them singletons. The sample in question was normal lung tissue next to the tumor, obtained before any cancer treatment. The receptor's source is a woman aged 35 to 69 with stage I lung adenocarcinoma. This chain joins TRBV6-8 and TRBJ1-1; D ambiguous. The CDR3 coding sequence is TGTGCCAGCACCCTCAAGGTCACTGAAGCTTTCTTT. Its protein is CASTLKVTEAFF.